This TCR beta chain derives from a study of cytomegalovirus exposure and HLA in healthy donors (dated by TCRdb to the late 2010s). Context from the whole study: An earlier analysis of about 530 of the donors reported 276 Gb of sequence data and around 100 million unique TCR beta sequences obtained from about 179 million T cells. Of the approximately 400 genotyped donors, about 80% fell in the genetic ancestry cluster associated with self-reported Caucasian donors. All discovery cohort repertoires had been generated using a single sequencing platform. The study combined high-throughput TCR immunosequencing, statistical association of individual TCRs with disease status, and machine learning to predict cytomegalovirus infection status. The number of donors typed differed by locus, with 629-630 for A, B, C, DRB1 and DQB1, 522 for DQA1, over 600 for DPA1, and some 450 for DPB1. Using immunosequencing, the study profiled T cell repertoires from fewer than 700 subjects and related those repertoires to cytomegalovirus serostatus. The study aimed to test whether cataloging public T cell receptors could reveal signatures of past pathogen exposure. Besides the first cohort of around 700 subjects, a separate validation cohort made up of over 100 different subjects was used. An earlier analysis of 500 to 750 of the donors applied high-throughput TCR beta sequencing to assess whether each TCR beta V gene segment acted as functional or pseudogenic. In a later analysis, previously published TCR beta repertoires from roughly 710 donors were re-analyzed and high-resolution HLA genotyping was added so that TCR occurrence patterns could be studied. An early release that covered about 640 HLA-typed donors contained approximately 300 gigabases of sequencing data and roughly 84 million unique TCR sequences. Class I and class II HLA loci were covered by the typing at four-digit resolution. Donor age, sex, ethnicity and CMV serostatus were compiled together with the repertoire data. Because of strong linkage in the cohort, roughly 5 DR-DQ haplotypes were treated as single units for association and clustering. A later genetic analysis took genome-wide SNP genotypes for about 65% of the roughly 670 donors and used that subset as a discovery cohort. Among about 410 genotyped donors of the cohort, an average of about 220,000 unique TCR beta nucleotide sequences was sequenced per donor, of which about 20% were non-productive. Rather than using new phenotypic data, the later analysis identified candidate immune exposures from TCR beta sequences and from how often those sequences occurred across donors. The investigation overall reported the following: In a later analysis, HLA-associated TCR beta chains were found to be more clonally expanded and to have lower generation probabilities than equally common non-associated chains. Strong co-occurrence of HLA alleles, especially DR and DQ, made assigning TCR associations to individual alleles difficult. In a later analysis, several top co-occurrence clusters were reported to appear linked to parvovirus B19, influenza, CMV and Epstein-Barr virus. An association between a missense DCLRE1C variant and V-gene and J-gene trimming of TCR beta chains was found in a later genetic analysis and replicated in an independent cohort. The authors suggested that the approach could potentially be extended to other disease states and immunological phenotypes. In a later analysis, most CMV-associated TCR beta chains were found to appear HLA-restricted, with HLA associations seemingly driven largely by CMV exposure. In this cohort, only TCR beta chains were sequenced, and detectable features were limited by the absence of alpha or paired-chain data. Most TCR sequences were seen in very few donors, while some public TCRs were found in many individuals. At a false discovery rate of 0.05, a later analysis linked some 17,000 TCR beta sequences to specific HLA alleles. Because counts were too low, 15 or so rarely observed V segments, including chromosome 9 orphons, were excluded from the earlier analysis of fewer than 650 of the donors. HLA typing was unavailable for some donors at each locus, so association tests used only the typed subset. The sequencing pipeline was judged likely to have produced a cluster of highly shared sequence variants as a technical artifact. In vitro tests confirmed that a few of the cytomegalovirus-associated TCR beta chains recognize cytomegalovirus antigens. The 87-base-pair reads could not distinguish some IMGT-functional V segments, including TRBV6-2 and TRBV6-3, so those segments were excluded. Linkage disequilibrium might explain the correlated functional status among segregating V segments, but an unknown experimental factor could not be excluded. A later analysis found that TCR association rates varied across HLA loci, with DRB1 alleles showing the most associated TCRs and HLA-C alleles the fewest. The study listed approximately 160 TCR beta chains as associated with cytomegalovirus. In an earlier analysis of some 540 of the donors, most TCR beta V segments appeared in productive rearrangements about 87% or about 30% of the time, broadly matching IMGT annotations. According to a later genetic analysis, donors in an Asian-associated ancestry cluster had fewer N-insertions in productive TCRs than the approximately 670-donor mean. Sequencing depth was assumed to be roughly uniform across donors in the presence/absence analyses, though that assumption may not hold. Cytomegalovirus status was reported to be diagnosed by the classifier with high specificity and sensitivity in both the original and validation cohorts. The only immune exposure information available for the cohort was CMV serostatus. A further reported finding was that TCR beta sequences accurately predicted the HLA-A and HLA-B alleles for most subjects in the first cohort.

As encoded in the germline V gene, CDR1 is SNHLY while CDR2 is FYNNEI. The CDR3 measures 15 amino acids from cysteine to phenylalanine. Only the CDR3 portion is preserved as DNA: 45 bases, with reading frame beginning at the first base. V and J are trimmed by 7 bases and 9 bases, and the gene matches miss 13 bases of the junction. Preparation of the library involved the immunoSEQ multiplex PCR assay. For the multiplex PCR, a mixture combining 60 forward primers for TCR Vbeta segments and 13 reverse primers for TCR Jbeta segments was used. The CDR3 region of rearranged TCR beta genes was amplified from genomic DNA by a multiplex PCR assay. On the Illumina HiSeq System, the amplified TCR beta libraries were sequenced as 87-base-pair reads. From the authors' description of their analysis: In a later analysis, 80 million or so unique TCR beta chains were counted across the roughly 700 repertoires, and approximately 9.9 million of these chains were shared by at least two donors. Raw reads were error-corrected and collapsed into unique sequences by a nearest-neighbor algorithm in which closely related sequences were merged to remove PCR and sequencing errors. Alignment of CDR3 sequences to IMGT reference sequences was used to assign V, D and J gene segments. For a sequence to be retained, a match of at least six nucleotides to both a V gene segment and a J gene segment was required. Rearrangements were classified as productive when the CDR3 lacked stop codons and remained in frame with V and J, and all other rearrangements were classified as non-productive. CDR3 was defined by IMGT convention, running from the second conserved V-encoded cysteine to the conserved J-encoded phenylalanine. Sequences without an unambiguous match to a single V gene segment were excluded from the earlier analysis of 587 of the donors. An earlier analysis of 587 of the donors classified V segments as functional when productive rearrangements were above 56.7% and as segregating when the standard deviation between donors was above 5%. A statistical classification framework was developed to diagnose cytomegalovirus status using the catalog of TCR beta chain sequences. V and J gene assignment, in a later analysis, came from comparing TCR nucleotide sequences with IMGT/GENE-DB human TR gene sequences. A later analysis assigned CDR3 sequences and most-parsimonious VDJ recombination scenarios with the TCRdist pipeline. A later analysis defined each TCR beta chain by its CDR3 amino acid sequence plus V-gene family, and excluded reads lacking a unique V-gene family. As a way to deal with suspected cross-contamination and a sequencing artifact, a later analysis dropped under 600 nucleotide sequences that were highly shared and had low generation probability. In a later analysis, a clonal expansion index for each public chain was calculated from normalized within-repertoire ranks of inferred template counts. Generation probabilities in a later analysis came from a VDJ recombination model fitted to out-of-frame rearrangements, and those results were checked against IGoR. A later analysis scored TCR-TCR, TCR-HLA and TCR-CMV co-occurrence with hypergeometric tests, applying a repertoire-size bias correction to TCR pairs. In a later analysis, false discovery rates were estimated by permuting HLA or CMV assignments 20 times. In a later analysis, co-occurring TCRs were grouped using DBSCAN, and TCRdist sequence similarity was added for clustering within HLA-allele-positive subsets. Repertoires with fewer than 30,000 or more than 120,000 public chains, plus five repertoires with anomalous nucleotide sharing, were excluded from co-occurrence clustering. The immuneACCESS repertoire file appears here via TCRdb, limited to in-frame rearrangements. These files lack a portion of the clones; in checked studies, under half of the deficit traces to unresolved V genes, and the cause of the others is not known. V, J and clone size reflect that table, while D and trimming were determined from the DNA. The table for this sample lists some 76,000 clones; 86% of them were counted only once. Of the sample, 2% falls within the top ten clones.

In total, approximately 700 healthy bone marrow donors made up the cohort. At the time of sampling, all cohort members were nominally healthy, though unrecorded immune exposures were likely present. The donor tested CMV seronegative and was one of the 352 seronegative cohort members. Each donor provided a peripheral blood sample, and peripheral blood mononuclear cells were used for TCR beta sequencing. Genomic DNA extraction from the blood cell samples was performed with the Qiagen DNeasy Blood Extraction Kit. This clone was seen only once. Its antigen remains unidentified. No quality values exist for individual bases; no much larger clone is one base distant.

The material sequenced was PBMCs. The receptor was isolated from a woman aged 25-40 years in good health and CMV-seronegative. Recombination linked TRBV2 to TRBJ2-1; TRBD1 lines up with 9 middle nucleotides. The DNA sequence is TGTGCCAGCACATTATCCGGGACAGGGAGGACTGAGCAGTTCTTC. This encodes CASTLSGTGRTEQFF.